The 9 T cell receptor beta chains presented below share a single source sample, sequenced in a study of T cell responses to AZD1222 COVID-19 vaccine. Here immunoSEQ multiplex PCR was the method, and the copy in TCRdb shows in-frame clones only, minus some. Altogether about 150,000 clones are present, less than 90% being singletons, with the ten largest covering 2.5% to 4%. Sequenced here: peripheral blood, sampled on day 0 of AZD1222 vaccination. Source of these receptors: an adult in good health.

This chain uses TRBV18 with TRBJ2-1; 7 bases line up with TRBD1. There are 15 residues in the CDR3. Germline CDR1 and CDR2: KGHSH and LQKENI. The V and J ends lost 4 bases and 7 bases, in that order; junction bases with no gene match: 10. As DNA, the CDR3 is TGTGCCAGCTCACAGGGGGCCGATAGTCGAAATGAGCAGTTCTTC. Protein product: CASSQGADSRNEQFF.

The chain links TRBV12-3 or TRBV12-4 to TRBJ2-5; D may be TRBD2 (5 bases). Trimming pared 1 base from V and 8 bases from J, leaving 8 bases between. The CDR3 is made up of 12 amino acids. In nucleotides, the CDR3 is TGTGCCAGCAGTTTAGGAGGGCAAACCCAGTACTTC. Its protein is CASSLGGQTQYF.

The J gene is TRBJ2-2, the V gene TRBV6-8, with D perhaps given as TRBD1 or TRBD2 (5 bases each). The CDR3 length is 18 residues. The germline V gene encodes CDR1 MNHGY and CDR2 SAAAGT. Trimming removed 5 bases from V and 0 bases from J, with 19 bases in between. The CDR3 here is CASSRDGGSRSNTGELFF. The CDR3 DNA sequence: TGTGCCAGCAGTAGGGACGGCGGCTCCCGTTCGAACACCGGGGAGCTGTTTTTT.

This CDR3 is CASSAQGSGYTF. The CDR3 bases are TGTGCCAGCAGCGCACAGGGATCTGGCTACACCTTC. This sequence joins TRBV7-9 and TRBJ1-2, with D perhaps matching TRBD1 (6 bases). Trimming took off 5 bases at V and 7 bases at J, with 11 bases between the two ends. Germline CDR1 is SEHNR and CDR2 is FQNEAQ (reference sequence). This CDR3 is 12 amino acids long.

This clone came up a few times. The V gene is TRBV28, the J gene TRBJ1-2, with D possibly being TRBD1 (5 bases). The CDR3 is 16 amino acids. The V and J ends lost 6 bases and 0 bases respectively, with 17 bases between them. The V gene's germline CDR1 is MDHEN and CDR2 SYDVKM. The CDR3 DNA reads as TGTGCCAGCAGCCTGAGAGGAGGGGAAGCTAACTATGGCTACACCTTC. Protein product: CASSLRGGEANYGYTF.

This rearrangement joins TRBV5-4 to TRBJ2-2; 10 bases are shared with TRBD1. Germline V gives CDR1 SGHNT, CDR2 YYREEE (reference sequence). The CDR3 is made up of 16 amino acids. J lost 2 bases, V lost 4 bases, and 5 bases had no gene match. CDR3 protein: CASSRGTGVNTGELFF. Written as DNA, the CDR3 is TGTGCCAGCAGCCGAGGGACAGGGGTAAACACCGGGGAGCTGTTTTTT.

The V call is TRBV20-1, the J call TRBJ2-5; tentatively, D is TRBD2 (6 bases). The germline CDR1 and CDR2 sequences are DFQATT and SNEGSKA (reference sequence). V gave up 3 bases and J gave up 5 bases, with 19 bases separating them. This CDR3 is 15 amino acids long. The CDR3: CSASLLPGVTETQYF. The CDR3, as DNA: TGCAGTGCTAGTCTTTTGCCGGGGGTCACCGAGACCCAGTACTTC.

The chain combines TRBV10-3 with TRBJ1-1; the match to TRBD1 covers 9 bases. Trimming at V came to 10 bases and at J to 2 bases, leaving 8 bases not matched to a gene. This CDR3 spans 14 amino acids. Germline V gene data show CDR1 as ENHRY and CDR2 as SYGVKD. The CDR3, as DNA: TGTGCCACGCGGCCGGGACAGGGAAACACTGAAGCTTTCTTT. Its translation: CATRPGQGNTEAFF.

The chain couples TRBV7-2 to TRBJ1-2; the D is unclear. The CDR3 has 13 amino acids. Germline loops: CDR1 SGHTA, CDR2 FQGNSA. Trimming removed 6 bases from V and 0 bases from J, with 8 bases in between. The CDR3 nucleotides read TGTGCCAGCAGGATTAATACTAACTATGGCTACACCTTC. Amino acid sequence: CASRINTNYGYTF.